The rows below give T cell receptor beta chains drawn from one sample of a study of shared clonotypes between healthy human individuals. Sequenced by immunoSEQ multiplex PCR; TCRdb stores in-frame clones only, minus some. The table lists some 500,000 clones, 79% of them singletons. Material: PBMCs. The origin of the receptors is a woman in her 40s in good health. Some clones in this sample may be carry-over from other donors' samples. Each CDR3 is given with its conserved first and last residue. A D gene is named only where the DNA matches it firmly. The size entry is marked missing in some rows and otherwise reads once, few, many or a size class.

clone size: -; V gene: TRBV7-2; D gene: -; J gene: TRBJ2-3; CDR3 protein: CASSRRAANAGTDTQYF; CDR3 DNA: TGTGCCAGCAGCCGCAGAGCAGCTAACGCGGGAACAGATACGCAGTATTTT
clone size: -; V gene: TRBV7-6; D gene: -; J gene: TRBJ2-1; CDR3 protein: CASSLYPEGIGDSYNEQFF; CDR3 DNA: TGTGCCAGCAGCTTATATCCGGAGGGGATCGGCGACTCCTACAATGAGCAGTTCTTC
clone size: -; V gene: TRBV19; D gene: -; J gene: TRBJ1-2; CDR3 protein: CASSFGREISLYGYTF; CDR3 DNA: TGTGCCAGTAGTTTCGGACGGGAGATATCCCTCTATGGCTACACCTTC
clone size: -; V gene: TRBV30; D gene: TRBD1; J gene: TRBJ1-5; CDR3 protein: CAWSRDRGPNSNQPQHF; CDR3 DNA: TGTGCCTGGAGCCGGGACAGGGGTCCGAATAGCAATCAGCCCCAGCATTTT
clone size: -; V gene: TRBV4-3; D gene: -; J gene: TRBJ2-3; CDR3 protein: CASSPSSAANTDTQYF; CDR3 DNA: TGCGCCAGCAGCCCGTCCAGCGCGGCGAACACAGATACGCAGTATTTT
clone size: -; V gene: TRBV11-2; D gene: -; J gene: TRBJ1-3; CDR3 protein: CASSLEAVSGNTIYF; CDR3 DNA: TGTGCCAGCAGCTTAGAGGCAGTTTCTGGAAACACCATATATTTT
clone size: -; V gene: TRBV6-5; D gene: -; J gene: TRBJ1-6; CDR3 protein: CASSYSQSSYNSPLHF; CDR3 DNA: TGTGCCAGCAGTTACTCCCAGAGCTCCTATAATTCACCCCTCCACTTT
clone size: -; V gene: TRBV6-5; D gene: TRBD1; J gene: TRBJ2-7; CDR3 protein: CASTSGTGTYEQYF; CDR3 DNA: TGTGCCAGCACATCCGGGACAGGAACCTACGAGCAGTACTTC
clone size: once; V gene: TRBV9; D gene: TRBD2; J gene: TRBJ2-7; CDR3 protein: CASGAGGTYEQYF; CDR3 DNA: TGTGCCAGCGGGGCGGGAGGGACCTACGAGCAGTACTTC
clone size: -; V gene: TRBV4-1; D gene: TRBD1; J gene: TRBJ1-2; CDR3 protein: CASSLGQGEYGYTF; CDR3 DNA: TGCGCCAGCAGCCTTGGACAGGGTGAATATGGCTACACCTTC
clone size: few; V gene: TRBV28; D gene: TRBD2; J gene: TRBJ2-5; CDR3 protein: CASSPGTSGNFPEETQYF; CDR3 DNA: TGTGCCAGCAGTCCCGGGACTAGCGGGAACTTTCCCGAAGAGACCCAGTACTTC
clone size: -; V gene: TRBV18; D gene: -; J gene: TRBJ1-1; CDR3 protein: CASSPRAGEGTEAFF; CDR3 DNA: TGTGCCAGCTCACCACGGGCAGGGGAAGGCACTGAAGCTTTCTTT
clone size: -; V gene: TRBV6-1; D gene: -; J gene: TRBJ2-2; CDR3 protein: CASSDPGQQHTGELFF; CDR3 DNA: TGTGCCAGCAGTGACCCAGGACAACAACACACCGGGGAGCTGTTTTTT